The 11 T cell receptor beta chains reported below all come from one sample, sequenced in a study of Graves' ophthalmopathy and Graves' hyperthyroidism. CDR3 regions of TCR beta were amplified from RNA transcripts. HTBI primers primed a first-round RT-PCR, and a second-round multiplex PCR followed. TCRdb called the multiplex PCR reads again in MiXCR, with one record for every CDR3 protein. The repertoire holds over a million distinct CDR3 sequences, with roughly two fifths as singletons. The sequenced material came from peripheral blood or thyroid tissue (not recorded which). The receptors shown here come from an adult man with Graves' hyperthyroidism.

The chain joins TRBV7-9 to TRBJ2-7; 8 positions agree with TRBD1. The CDR3 runs to 13 residues. Unmatched junction bases numbered 6, after V lost 6 bases and J lost 5 bases. Germline V CDR1 and CDR2: SEHNR, FQNEAQ (reference sequence). This chain's CDR3 is CASSRTGQDEQYF. The CDR3 coding sequence is TGTGCCAGCAGTCGGACAGGGCAAGACGAGCAGTACTTC. Full variable domain (missing parts from reference TRBV7-9 and TRBJ2-7): DTGVSQNPRHKITKRGQNVTFRCDPISEHNRLYWYRQTLGQGPEFLTYFQNEAQLEKSRLLSDRFSAERPKGSFSTLEIQRTEQGDSAMYLCASSRTGQDEQYFGPGTRLTVT.

The chain joins TRBV6-2 or TRBV6-3 to TRBJ1-1, with a tentative D call TRBD1 (5 bases). Looked up from germline, CDR1 is MNHEY and CDR2 is SVGEGT. This CDR3 comprises 14 residues. V lost 6 bases and J 1 base, leaving 12 bases between the germline ends. The CDR3 region is CASREPGRNTEAFF. The CDR3 region has the DNA TGTGCCAGCAGGGAACCGGGACGGAACACTGAAGCTTTCTTT.

This clonotype was counted at least ten times. This chain connects TRBV7-2 to TRBJ1-4; no firm D call. Germline V gene lookup returns CDR1 SGHTA and CDR2 FQGNSA. Trimming took off 1 base at V and 3 bases at J, with 15 bases between the two ends. The CDR3 has 17 amino acids. This chain's CDR3 is CASSLVSTPGANEKLFF. In nucleotides, the CDR3 is TGTGCCAGCAGCTTAGTCTCAACGCCGGGCGCTAATGAAAAACTGTTTTTT.

The chain carries TRBV29-1 and TRBJ2-5; TRBD2 matches 7 bases. In germline, CDR1 is SQVTM, CDR2 ANQGSEA. Unmatched junction bases numbered 9, after V lost 8 bases and J lost 0 bases. This CDR3 region has 14 residues. CDR3 nucleotides: TGCAGCACCCCCGGACTAGGGTACCAAGAGACCCAGTACTTC. Protein: CSTPGLGYQETQYF.

This clonotype was seen repeatedly, ten times or more. The V and J genes are TRBV7-6 and TRBJ1-5, with D unclear. Per the germline V gene, CDR1 is SGHVS and CDR2 is FNYEAQ. CDR3 length equals 13 residues. The V gene lost 2 bases and the J gene lost 4 bases, with 6 bases spanning the gap. As DNA, the CDR3 is TGTGCCAGCAGCTTAAGAGCGAATCAGCCCCAGCATTTT. As protein: CASSLRANQPQHF.

V and J are TRBV10-2 and TRBJ2-5, with TRBD1 as a possible D gene (5 bases). Germline loops: CDR1 WSHSY, CDR2 SAAADI. This CDR3 is 13 amino acids long. V lost 7 bases, J lost 1 base, and 10 bases lay in between. CDR3 nucleotide sequence: TGCGCCAGCAAGGAAGGGGTCCAAGAGACCCAGTACTTC. Amino acids: CASKEGVQETQYF.

This clonotype was seen repeatedly, ten times or more. The DNA for the CDR3 is TGTGCCAGCAGCAAAGACGGGACAAAGGGCGAGCAGTACTTC. Protein product: CASSKDGTKGEQYF. The chain joins TRBV7-6 to TRBJ2-7; a possible D gene is TRBD1 (6 bases). The germline V and J ends were trimmed by 5 bases and 6 bases, with 17 bases remaining between them. Germline V lookup: CDR1 SGHVS, CDR2 FNYEAQ. This CDR3 spans 14 amino acids.

The genes are TRBV3-1 and TRBJ2-7, with a tentative D call TRBD1 (5 bases). The CDR3 sequence is 14 residues long. Between the trimmed V and J ends, which lost 3 bases and 2 bases, there was a span of 11 bases. Germline CDR1 and CDR2: LGHDT and YNNKEL (reference sequence). The DNA for the CDR3 is TGTGCCAGCAGCCATTATTCAGGGACCTACGAGCAGTACTTC. This gives the protein CASSHYSGTYEQYF.

This chain uses TRBV5-5 with TRBJ1-4, with D hard to call. CDR1 and CDR2 from the germline V gene are SGHKS and YYEKEE (reference sequence). V shed 4 bases and J shed 7 bases, with 11 bases lying between them. This CDR3 has 13 amino acids. CDR3 DNA: TGTGCCAGCAGCCAAGGACTGGCTGAAAAACTGTTTTTT. Translating gives CASSQGLAEKLFF.

A remark on this clonotype: An end of the junction does not agree with germline; a read error may underlie this. The chain uses TRBV25-1 and TRBJ2-7; D is perhaps TRBD2 (5 bases). This CDR3 contains 16 residues. Germline CDR1 MGHDK, CDR2 SYGVNS. The DNA of the CDR3 is TGTGTCAGCAGTAAAATGGTGACGGGGAAAGCTGGCGAGCAGTACTTC. The encoded protein is CVSSKMVTGKAGEQYF.

This clonotype occurred once. J is TRBJ1-5 and V is TRBV25-1; D may be TRBD1 (5 bases). Deletions cut 6 bases from V and 2 bases from J, with 17 bases between. There are 16 residues in the CDR3. Germline V gives CDR1 MGHDK, CDR2 SYGVNS. The CDR3 DNA sequence: TGTGCCAGCAGCTCGGGGGGGGGGGGGGGCAATCAGCCCCAGCATTTT. It codes for CASSSGGGGGNQPQHF.